The present T cell receptor (beta chain) was sequenced within a study of identical twins. General observations from the study: Excess sharing by twins proved weaker in beta out-of-frame sequences. Cross-sectional statistical analysis was relied on for the conclusions, without the same donors being followed.

Unique molecular identifiers were present on the cDNA, which also gained a universal primer site by template switching. TCRdb independently ran MiXCR on the 5' RACE reads; one entry per CDR3 protein. Of about 700,000 distinct CDR3 sequences in the sample, approximately 6.1% are singletons; the top ten hold under 2%. Per the germline V gene, CDR1 is MGHRA and CDR2 is YSYEKL. This CDR3 region has 16 residues. Trimming stripped 1 base from V and 0 bases from J, with 9 bases between. This clonotype was seen a few times. What it binds is unknown. The rearrangement joins TRBV4-1 to TRBJ1-4, with D perhaps matching TRBD1 (5 bases). The material sequenced was naive T cells sorted from blood. The receptor was isolated from a young man in good health. CDR3 region: CASSQVATATNEKLFF. CDR3 DNA sequence: TGCGCCAGCAGCCAAGTCGCGACAGCAACTAATGAAAAACTGTTTTTT.